This T cell receptor (beta chain) was recovered during a study of cytomegalovirus exposure and HLA in healthy donors (TCRdb year 2017). Background on the whole study: According to an earlier analysis of several hundred of the donors, about 190 million T cells yielded 90 million to 140 million unique TCR beta sequences and approximately 300 Gb of sequence data. Approximately 300 gigabases of sequencing data and around 80 million unique TCR sequences made up an early release that covered approximately 700 HLA-typed donors. Typing coverage varied by locus: roughly 620-630 donors for A, B, C, DRB1 and DQB1; approximately 500 for DQA1; some 610 for DPA1; 450 to 480 for DPB1. To predict cytomegalovirus infection status, the study combined high-throughput TCR immunosequencing, statistical association of individual TCRs with disease status, and machine learning. In the later analysis, no new phenotypic data were used to find candidate immune exposures; instead, reliance was placed on TCR beta sequences and their occurrence across donors. The study aimed to test whether cataloging public T cell receptors could reveal signatures of past pathogen exposure. Every repertoire in the discovery cohort had been generated on one and the same sequencing platform. The study used immunosequencing to profile the T cell repertoires of hundreds of subjects and linked those repertoires to cytomegalovirus serostatus. In a later genetic analysis, genome-wide SNP genotypes for about 60% of the 666 donors were used, and that subset was treated as a discovery cohort. Donor age, sex, ethnicity and CMV serostatus were compiled together with the repertoire data. The genetic ancestry cluster associated with self-reported Caucasian donors included over 80% of the approximately 400 genotyped donors. An earlier analysis of 587 of the donors used high-throughput TCR beta sequencing to judge whether each TCR beta V gene segment behaved as functional or pseudogenic. A separate validation cohort of roughly 130 different subjects was used in addition to the roughly 720-subject first cohort. Because of strong linkage in the cohort, roughly five DR-DQ haplotypes were treated as single units for association and clustering. Both class I and class II loci were covered by HLA typing, at four-digit resolution. Across 300 to 500 genotyped donors of the cohort, an average of about 200,000 unique TCR beta nucleotide sequences per donor were sequenced, and around 20% of those sequences were non-productive. A later analysis re-analyzed previously published TCR beta repertoires from hundreds of donors and added high-resolution HLA genotyping to study TCR occurrence patterns.

Library prep was done by the immunoSEQ multiplex PCR assay. For the multiplex PCR, a mixture combining 60 forward primers for TCR Vbeta segments and 13 reverse primers for TCR Jbeta segments was used. Amplification of the CDR3 region of rearranged TCR beta genes was performed with a multiplex PCR assay on genomic DNA. On the Illumina HiSeq System, the amplified TCR beta libraries were sequenced as 87-base-pair reads. Concerning the study's data processing: A later analysis tallied around 82 million unique TCR beta chains across the approximately 670 repertoires, and about 10 million of those chains were shared by two or more donors. A nearest-neighbor algorithm error-corrected the raw reads and collapsed the reads into unique sequences, merging closely related sequences to remove PCR and sequencing errors. To assign V, D and J gene segments, CDR3 sequences were aligned to IMGT reference sequences. For a sequence to be retained, a match of at least six nucleotides was required to both a V gene segment and a J gene segment. Rearrangements were classified as productive when the CDR3 lacked stop codons and remained in frame with V and J, and all other rearrangements were classified as non-productive. CDR3 was defined according to IMGT convention as the region running from the second conserved V-encoded cysteine to the conserved J-encoded phenylalanine. The earlier analysis of roughly 590 of the donors excluded any sequence lacking an unambiguous match to a single V gene segment. An earlier analysis of 500 to 700 of the donors classified V segments as functional when productive rearrangements were above 56.7% and as segregating when the standard deviation between donors was above 5%. To diagnose cytomegalovirus status from the catalog of TCR beta chain sequences, a statistical classification framework was built. In a later analysis, V and J genes were assigned by comparing TCR nucleotide sequences against IMGT/GENE-DB human TR gene sequences. The TCRdist pipeline was used in a later analysis to assign CDR3 sequences and most-parsimonious VDJ recombination scenarios. In a later analysis, each TCR beta chain was defined by its CDR3 amino acid sequence together with its V-gene family, and reads lacking a unique V-gene family were excluded. A later analysis removed 592 highly shared, low-generation-probability nucleotide sequences to deal with suspected cross-contamination and a sequencing artifact. For each public chain, a later analysis derived a clonal expansion index from normalized ranks of inferred template counts within each repertoire. In a later analysis, generation probabilities were computed with a VDJ recombination model fitted to out-of-frame rearrangements, and the resulting probabilities were checked against IGoR. In a later analysis, TCR-TCR, TCR-HLA and TCR-CMV co-occurrence was scored with hypergeometric tests, and a repertoire-size bias correction was applied to TCR pairs. To estimate false discovery rates, a later analysis permuted the HLA or CMV assignments 20 times. A later analysis grouped co-occurring TCRs with DBSCAN, adding TCRdist sequence similarity when clustering within HLA-allele-positive subsets. Co-occurrence clustering excluded repertoires with fewer than 30,000 or more than 120,000 public chains, plus five with anomalous nucleotide sharing. TCRdb took this table from immuneACCESS and kept in-frame rearrangements with V and J called. Such tables lack part of the clones; where checked against another copy, unresolved V genes explain under half of the gap, and the rest is unexplained. The V and J calls and the clone size are those of that table, but D and trimming were determined from the DNA. Here the sample has under 200,000 clones; 82% occur a single time. Less than 1.6% of the sample goes to the ten largest clones.

Trimming at the junction amounts to 3 bases on V and 3 bases on J, and the germline ends lie 14 bases apart. The germline V gene specifies SGHAT as CDR1 and FQNNGV as CDR2. The CDR3, cysteine through phenylalanine, is 15 amino acids long. Only CDR3 DNA remains: 45 bases, in frame from the first base. Study-level results and caveats: Linkage disequilibrium might explain the correlated functional status among segregating V segments, but an unknown experimental factor could not be excluded. In this cohort, only TCR beta chains were sequenced, and detectable features were limited by the absence of alpha or paired-chain data. An association between a missense DCLRE1C variant and V-gene and J-gene trimming of TCR beta chains was found in a later genetic analysis and replicated in an independent cohort. Sequencing depth was assumed to be roughly uniform across donors in the presence/absence analyses, though that assumption may not hold. Most TCR sequences were seen in very few donors, while some public TCRs were found in many individuals. Most CMV-associated TCR beta chains appeared to be HLA-restricted in a later analysis, and the HLA associations seemed to be driven largely by CMV exposure. A few of the identified cytomegalovirus-associated TCR beta chains were confirmed in vitro to be specific for cytomegalovirus antigens. In the study, some 180 TCR beta chains were listed as associated with cytomegalovirus. In a later analysis, some 17,000 TCR beta sequences were associated with specific HLA alleles at a false discovery rate of 0.05. A later analysis found that TCR association rates varied across HLA loci, with DRB1 alleles showing the most associated TCRs and HLA-C alleles the fewest. The 87-base-pair reads could not distinguish some IMGT-functional V segments, including TRBV6-2 and TRBV6-3, so those segments were excluded. A cluster of highly shared sequence variants was judged likely to be a technical artifact of the sequencing pipeline. CMV serostatus was the only immune exposure information available for the cohort. Seventeen rarely observed V segments, including chromosome 9 orphons, were excluded from the earlier analysis of about 500 of the donors because counts were too low. According to a later analysis, parvovirus B19, influenza, CMV and Epstein-Barr virus appeared linked to several top co-occurrence clusters. An earlier analysis of approximately 500 of the donors showed that most TCR beta V segments appeared in productive rearrangements either about 87% or about 30% of the time, which broadly matched IMGT annotations. Because some donors lacked HLA typing at each locus, the association tests relied only on the typed subset. In a later analysis, HLA-associated TCR beta chains showed more clonal expansion and lower generation probabilities than non-associated chains that were equally common. A further reported finding was that TCR beta sequences accurately predicted the HLA-A and HLA-B alleles for most subjects in the first cohort. It was suggested by the authors that the approach could potentially be generalized to other disease states and immunological phenotypes. A later genetic analysis reported fewer N-insertions in productive TCRs among donors in an Asian-associated ancestry cluster than the roughly 650-donor mean. When HLA alleles, especially DR and DQ, strongly co-occurred, TCR associations were difficult to assign to individual alleles. Cytomegalovirus status was reported to be diagnosed by the classifier with high specificity and sensitivity in both the original and validation cohorts.

The cohort was made up of 666 healthy bone marrow donors. All cohort members were sampled while nominally healthy, although unrecorded immune exposures were likely present. The donor was CMV seropositive and belonged to the group of some 290 seropositive cohort members. A peripheral blood sample was collected from each donor, and TCR beta sequencing was performed on peripheral blood mononuclear cells. The Qiagen DNeasy Blood Extraction Kit was used to extract genomic DNA from the blood cell samples. This clone was counted only a few times. Its recognized antigen is unknown. Within one base of it there is no much larger clone, and no base qualities were kept.

The clonotype comes from a girl aged 5 to 17 in good health and CMV-seropositive. The rearranged chain carries TRBV11-2 and TRBJ1-2; the D gene lacks a confident call. Sequenced sample: PBMCs. The encoded CDR3 is CASSLYRGADYGYTF. DNA sequence: TGTGCCAGCAGCTTGTATCGCGGCGCCGACTATGGCTACACCTTC. Here the CDR3 is joined to the reference TRBV11-2 and TRBJ1-2 genes, and the full variable domain is: EAGVAQSPRYKIIEKRQSVAFWCNPISGHATLYWYQQILGQGPKLLIQFQNNGVVDDSQLPKDRFSAERLKGVDSTLKIQPAKLEDSAVYLCASSLYRGADYGYTFGSGTRLTVV.